These 11 T cell receptor beta chains were all obtained from the same sample, sequenced in a study of blood T cell repertoires in COVID-19. The method was immunoSEQ multiplex PCR; TCRdb's version includes in-frame clones alone and lacks a portion of them. The sample holds some 180,000 clones, around 87% seen once. The sequenced material came from peripheral blood. The receptors here all came from a man aged 45-60 years with acute or convalescent COVID-19.

The V call is TRBV2, the J call TRBJ2-1; 10 nucleotides match TRBD1. The CDR3 extends over 14 amino acids. Germline V gene data show CDR1 as SNHLY and CDR2 as FYNNEI. The trim removed 7 bases at V and 4 bases at J, leaving 4 bases unmatched. DNA for the CDR3: TGTGCCAGCATCCGGACAGGGGGTTACAATGAGCAGTTCTTC. It translates to CASIRTGGYNEQFF.

The J gene is TRBJ1-2, the V gene TRBV18; TRBD1 matches at 7 bases. Germline CDR1 reads KGHSH; CDR2 reads LQKENI. With 2 bases clipped from V and 8 bases from J, the junction kept 8 bases outside the gene matches. This CDR3 region has 14 residues. CDR3 DNA: TGTGCCAGCTCACCAGCGACAGGGTTAGGCGGCTACACCTTC. Translating it yields CASSPATGLGGYTF.

The CDR3 nucleotides read TGTGCCAGCAGCTTCCGGACTAGCGGGACTATCACCGGGGAGCTGTTTTTT. Encoded protein: CASSFRTSGTITGELFF. The rearrangement joins TRBV7-9 to TRBJ2-2; 12 bases fit TRBD2. V gave up 3 bases and J gave up 4 bases; unmatched junction bases: 6. Germline CDR1 is SEHNR and CDR2 is FQNEAQ (reference sequence). This CDR3 spans 17 amino acids. The whole variable domain, filled in from reference TRBV7-9 and TRBJ2-2, reads DTGVSQNPRHKITKRGQNVTFRCDPISEHNRLYWYRQTLGQGPEFLTYFQNEAQLEKSRLLSDRFSAERPKGSFSTLEIQRTEQGDSAMYLCASSFRTSGTITGELFFGEGSRLTVL.

V usage is TRBV30 and J usage is TRBJ1-5; possible D gene TRBD1, 5 bases. The V end lost 5 bases, the J end lost 1 base, and 18 bases lay between the germline ends. This CDR3 spans 16 amino acids. Per the germline V gene, CDR1 is GTSNPN and CDR2 is SVGIG (reference sequence). The CDR3: CAWRPNGAGSNQPQHF. In DNA, the CDR3 is TGTGCCTGGCGCCCAAATGGGGCTGGCAGCAATCAGCCCCAGCATTTT.

The genes are TRBV29-1 and TRBJ2-2; TRBD1 agrees at 9 bases. In germline, CDR1 is SQVTM, CDR2 ANQGSEA. The CDR3 is made up of 15 amino acids. Germline trimming cut 6 bases from V and 1 base from J; bases unmatched to any gene: 6. The CDR3 reads CSVRTGQGNTGELFF. Written as DNA, the CDR3 is TGCAGCGTGCGAACGGGACAGGGGAACACCGGGGAGCTGTTTTTT.

The chain recombines TRBV6-5 with TRBJ2-1, with a weak D call TRBD1 (6 bases). V was shortened by 6 bases and J by 4 bases, with 10 bases between the two germline ends. The CDR3 runs to 13 residues. Germline V CDR1 and CDR2: MNHEY, SVGAGI. The CDR3 here is CASRQGSYNEQFF. As DNA, the CDR3 is TGTGCCAGCAGACAGGGTTCTTACAATGAGCAGTTCTTC.

The chain has TRBV6-5 and TRBJ2-1; D not certain. Germline-derived CDR1 and CDR2 are MNHEY and SVGAGI. This CDR3 has 15 residues. The V end lost 6 bases, the J end lost 0 bases, and 12 bases lay between the germline ends. The CDR3 region is CASSVQWSSYNEQFF. The DNA of the CDR3 is TGTGCCAGCAGCGTACAGTGGTCCTCCTACAATGAGCAGTTCTTC.

The chain uses TRBV10-3 and TRBJ2-7; 7 nucleotides agree with TRBD1. The CDR3 sequence is 15 residues long. Germline trimming cut 0 bases from V and 2 bases from J; bases unmatched to any gene: 4. Per germline, CDR1 ENHRY and CDR2 SYGVKD. The CDR3 coding sequence is TGTGCCATCAGTGAGTCGACGGGACAGACCTACGAGCAGTACTTC. Its translation is CAISESTGQTYEQYF.

The gene calls are TRBV5-6 and TRBJ1-6; 7 positions agree with TRBD1. This CDR3 region has 14 residues. Germline CDR1 is SGHDT and CDR2 is YYEEEE. After removal of 4 bases from V and 6 bases from J, the junction contained 4 bases not matched to a gene. In DNA, the CDR3 is TGTGCCAGCAGCCTGACAGGGATTAATTCACCCCTCCACTTT. This codes for CASSLTGINSPLHF.

J is TRBJ1-2 and V is TRBV19, with TRBD1 identical over 7 bases. This CDR3 contains 14 residues. The J segment lost 8 bases and the V segment lost 8 bases, leaving 14 bases of the junction unmatched. Per germline, CDR1 LNHDA and CDR2 SQIVND (reference sequence). The CDR3 sequence: CASSRGRGVYGYTF. The CDR3 DNA reads TGTGCCAGTTCGAGGGGCAGGGGGGTATACGGCTACACCTTC.

This chain connects TRBV7-3 to TRBJ2-7, with a tentative D call TRBD2 (5 bases). This CDR3 contains 15 residues. The ends were cut back, 2 bases at V and 5 bases at J, with 16 bases in the middle. Germline CDR1 is SGHTA and CDR2 is FQGTGA. Here the CDR3 reads CASSLLGGLAHEQYV. Here the CDR3 DNA reads TGTGCCAGCAGCTTACTCGGCGGGCTGGCTCACGAGCAGTACGTC.